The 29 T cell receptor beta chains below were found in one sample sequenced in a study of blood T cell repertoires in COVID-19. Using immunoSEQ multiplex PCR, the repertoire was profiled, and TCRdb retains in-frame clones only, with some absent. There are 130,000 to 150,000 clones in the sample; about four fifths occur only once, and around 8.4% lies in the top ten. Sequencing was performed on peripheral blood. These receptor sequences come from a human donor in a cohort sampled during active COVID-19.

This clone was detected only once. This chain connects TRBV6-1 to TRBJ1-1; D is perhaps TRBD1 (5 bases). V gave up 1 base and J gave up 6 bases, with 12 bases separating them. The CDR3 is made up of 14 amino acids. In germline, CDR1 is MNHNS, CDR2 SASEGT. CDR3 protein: CASSEGRGGPEAFF. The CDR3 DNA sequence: TGTGCCAGCAGTGAAGGGAGGGGAGGCCCTGAAGCTTTCTTT.

The CDR3 DNA sequence: TGTGCCAGCAGCCCACTAGGGCCCACCGGGGAGCTGTTTTTT. As protein: CASSPLGPTGELFF. This chain joins TRBV14 and TRBJ2-2, with D possibly TRBD2 on 5 matching bases. This CDR3 is built from 14 residues. The V end was cut by 4 bases, the J end by 4 bases, with 10 bases between. Germline-derived CDR1 and CDR2 are SGHDN and FVKESK.

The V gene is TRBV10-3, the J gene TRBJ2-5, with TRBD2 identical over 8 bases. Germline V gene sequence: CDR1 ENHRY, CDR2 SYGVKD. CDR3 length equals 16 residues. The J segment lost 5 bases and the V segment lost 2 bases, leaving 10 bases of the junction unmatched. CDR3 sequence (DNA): TGTGCCATCAGTGAGCAAGGTAGCGGGATGGTTGAGACCCAGTACTTC. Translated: CAISEQGSGMVETQYF.

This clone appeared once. The CDR3 DNA reads TGTGCCAGCAGCCCTCACACAGAGAACACTGAAGCTTTCTTT. Protein product: CASSPHTENTEAFF. The chain joins TRBV9 to TRBJ1-1; D is unclear. Germline V gene data show CDR1 as SGDLS and CDR2 as YYNGEE. CDR3 length: 14 residues. V lost 4 bases and J 1 base, leaving 11 bases between the germline ends.

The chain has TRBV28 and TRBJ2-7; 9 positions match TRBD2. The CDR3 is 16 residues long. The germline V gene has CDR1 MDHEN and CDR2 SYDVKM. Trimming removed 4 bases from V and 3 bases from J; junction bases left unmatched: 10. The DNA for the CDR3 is TGTGCCAGCAGTTCTCAAAGCGGGAGGACACTCTACGAGCAGTACTTC. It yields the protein CASSSQSGRTLYEQYF. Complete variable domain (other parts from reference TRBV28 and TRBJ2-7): DVKVTQSSRYLVKRTGEKVFLECVQDMDHENMFWYRQDPGLGLRLIYFSYDVKMKEKGDIPEGYSVSREKKERFSLILESASTNQTSMYLCASSSQSGRTLYEQYFGPGTRLTVT.

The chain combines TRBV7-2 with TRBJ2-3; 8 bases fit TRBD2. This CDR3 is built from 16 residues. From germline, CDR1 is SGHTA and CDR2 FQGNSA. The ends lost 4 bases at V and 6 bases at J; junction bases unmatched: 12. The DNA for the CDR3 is TGTGCCAGCAGCTCCACTAGCGGAAAGCCTGTGGATACGCAGTATTTT. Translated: CASSSTSGKPVDTQYF.

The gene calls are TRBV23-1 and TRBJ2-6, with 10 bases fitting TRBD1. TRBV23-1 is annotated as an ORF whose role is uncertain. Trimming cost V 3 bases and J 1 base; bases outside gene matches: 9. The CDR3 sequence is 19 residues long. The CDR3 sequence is CASSHRQGARTSGANVLTF. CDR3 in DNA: TGCGCCAGCAGTCATCGACAGGGGGCGCGAACGTCTGGGGCCAACGTCCTGACTTTC.

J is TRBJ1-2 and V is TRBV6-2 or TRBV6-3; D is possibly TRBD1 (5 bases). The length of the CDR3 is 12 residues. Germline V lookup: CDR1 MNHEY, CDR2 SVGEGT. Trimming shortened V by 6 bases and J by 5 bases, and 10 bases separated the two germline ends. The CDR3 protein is CASSPGGYGYTF. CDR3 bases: TGTGCCAGCAGCCCGGGGGGATATGGCTACACCTTC.

The CDR3 bases are TGTGCCAGCAGCCCGGGACTGAATAGCAATCAGCCCCAGCATTTT. This sequence encodes CASSPGLNSNQPQHF. The chain recombines TRBV7-2 with TRBJ1-5; maybe TRBD1 (5 bases). Trimming cost V 5 bases and J 0 bases, with 11 bases left between them. The length of the CDR3 is 15 residues. Germline V gene sequence: CDR1 SGHTA, CDR2 FQGNSA.

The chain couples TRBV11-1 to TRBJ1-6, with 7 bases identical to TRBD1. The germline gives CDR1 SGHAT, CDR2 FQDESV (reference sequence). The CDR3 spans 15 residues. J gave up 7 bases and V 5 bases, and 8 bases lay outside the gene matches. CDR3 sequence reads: CASSARQGGNSPLHF. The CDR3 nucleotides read TGTGCCAGCAGCGCGCGACAGGGTGGCAATTCACCCCTCCACTTT.

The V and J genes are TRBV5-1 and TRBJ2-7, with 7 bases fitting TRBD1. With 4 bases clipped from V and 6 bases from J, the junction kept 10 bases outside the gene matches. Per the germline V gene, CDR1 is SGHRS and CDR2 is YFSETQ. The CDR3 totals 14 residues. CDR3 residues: CASSQGQNSIEQYF. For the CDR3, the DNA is TGCGCCAGCAGCCAGGGACAGAATTCGATCGAGCAGTACTTC.

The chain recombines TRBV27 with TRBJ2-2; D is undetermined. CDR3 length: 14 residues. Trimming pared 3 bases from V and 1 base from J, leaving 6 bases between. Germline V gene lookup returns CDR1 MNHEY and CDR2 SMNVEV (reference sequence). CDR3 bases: TGTGCCAGCAGTTTTAACAGGAACACCGGGGAGCTGTTTTTT. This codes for CASSFNRNTGELFF.

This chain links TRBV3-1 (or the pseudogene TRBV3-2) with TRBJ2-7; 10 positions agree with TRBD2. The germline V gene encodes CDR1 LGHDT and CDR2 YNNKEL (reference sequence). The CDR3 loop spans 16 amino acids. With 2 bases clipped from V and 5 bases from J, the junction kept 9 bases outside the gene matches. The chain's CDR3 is CASSQTKAGGPDEQYF. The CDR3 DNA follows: TGTGCCAGCAGCCAAACCAAAGCGGGAGGGCCGGACGAGCAGTACTTC.

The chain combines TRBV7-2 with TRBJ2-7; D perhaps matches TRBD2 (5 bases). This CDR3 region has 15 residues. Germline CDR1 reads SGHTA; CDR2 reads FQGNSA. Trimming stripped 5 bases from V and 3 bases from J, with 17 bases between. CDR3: CASSQKSGPSYEQYF. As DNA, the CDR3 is TGTGCCAGCAGCCAAAAAAGCGGACCGAGCTACGAGCAGTACTTC.

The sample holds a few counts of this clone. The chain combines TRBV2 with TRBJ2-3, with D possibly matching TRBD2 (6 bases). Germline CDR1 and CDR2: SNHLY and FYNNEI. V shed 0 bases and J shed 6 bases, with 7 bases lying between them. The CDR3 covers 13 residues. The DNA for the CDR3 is TGTGCCAGCAGTGAAGCGACTAGTGATACGCAGTATTTT. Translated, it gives CASSEATSDTQYF.

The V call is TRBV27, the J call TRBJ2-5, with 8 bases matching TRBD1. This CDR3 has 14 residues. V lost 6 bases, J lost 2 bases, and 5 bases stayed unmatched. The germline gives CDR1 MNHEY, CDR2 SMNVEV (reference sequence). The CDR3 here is CASRPGQVQETQYF. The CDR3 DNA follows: TGTGCCAGCAGGCCGGGACAGGTACAAGAGACCCAGTACTTC.

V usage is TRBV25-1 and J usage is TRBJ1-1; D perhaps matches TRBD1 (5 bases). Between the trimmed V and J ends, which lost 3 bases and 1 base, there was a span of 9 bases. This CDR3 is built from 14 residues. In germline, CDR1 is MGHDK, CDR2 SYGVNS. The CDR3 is CASSDDRGNTEAFF. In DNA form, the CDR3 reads TGTGCCAGCAGTGACGATAGGGGGAACACTGAAGCTTTCTTT.

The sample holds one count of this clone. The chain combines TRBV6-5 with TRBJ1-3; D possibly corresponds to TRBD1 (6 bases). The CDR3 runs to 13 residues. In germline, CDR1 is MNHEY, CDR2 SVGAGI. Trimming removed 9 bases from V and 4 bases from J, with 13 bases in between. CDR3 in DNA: TGTGCCAGTACAGGGTTAGGCGGAAACACCATATATTTT. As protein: CASTGLGGNTIYF.

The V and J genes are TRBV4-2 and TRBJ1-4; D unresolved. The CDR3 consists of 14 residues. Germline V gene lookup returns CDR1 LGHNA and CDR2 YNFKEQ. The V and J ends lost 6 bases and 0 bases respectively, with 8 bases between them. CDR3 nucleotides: TGTGCCAGCAGACTATACGCAACTAATGAAAAACTGTTTTTT. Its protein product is CASRLYATNEKLFF.

The CDR3 protein is CASSSPRDRGLSGANVLTF. CDR3 DNA: TGTGCCAGCAGTTCGCCTCGGGACAGGGGGCTGTCTGGGGCCAACGTCCTGACTTTC. The V call is TRBV28, the J call TRBJ2-6; TRBD1 agrees at 12 bases. Germline lookup yields CDR1 MDHEN and CDR2 SYDVKM. The CDR3 has 19 residues. The J segment lost 1 base and the V segment lost 4 bases, leaving 8 bases of the junction unmatched.

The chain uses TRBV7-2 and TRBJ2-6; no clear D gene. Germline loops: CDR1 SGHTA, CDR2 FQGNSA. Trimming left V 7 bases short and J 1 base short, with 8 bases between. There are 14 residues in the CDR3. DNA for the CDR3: TGTGCCAGCATGTTCAGTTCTGGGGCCAACGTCCTGACTTTC. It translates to CASMFSSGANVLTF.

This CDR3 reads CASSLTGTGRDTQYF. The DNA of the CDR3 is TGTGCCAGCAGCCTCACCGGGACAGGGCGAGATACGCAGTATTTT. This chain connects TRBV7-2 to TRBJ2-3, with 9 bases lining up with TRBD1. Germline lookup yields CDR1 SGHTA and CDR2 FQGNSA. The CDR3 contains 15 residues. The V segment lost 5 bases and the J segment 5 bases; nucleotides outside the gene matches: 8.

DNA of the CDR3: TGTGCCAGCAGTCTCGGGACTCTGTACTACGAGCAGTACTTC. It codes for CASSLGTLYYEQYF. The V and J genes are TRBV28 and TRBJ2-7, with D perhaps matching TRBD2 (6 bases). V was clipped by 5 bases and J by 3 bases, with 14 bases between them. Germline CDR1 and CDR2: MDHEN and SYDVKM. This CDR3 is built from 14 residues.

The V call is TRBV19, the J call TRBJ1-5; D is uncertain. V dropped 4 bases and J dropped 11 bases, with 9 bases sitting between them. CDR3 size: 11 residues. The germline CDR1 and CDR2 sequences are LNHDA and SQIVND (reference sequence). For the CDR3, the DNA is TGTGCCAGTAGTAGTCCGACATCCCAGCATTTT. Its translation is CASSSPTSQHF. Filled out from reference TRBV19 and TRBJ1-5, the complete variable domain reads DGGITQSPKYLFRKEGQNVTLSCEQNLNHDAMYWYRQDPGQGLRLIYYSQIVNDFQKGDIAEGYSVSREKKESFPLTVTSAQKNPTAFYLCASSSPTSQHFGDGTRLSIL.

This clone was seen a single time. CDR3 in DNA: TGTGCCAGCAGCCCGAGCTTAGCCACAAACACTGAAGCTTTCTTT. It specifies CASSPSLATNTEAFF. The chain has TRBV7-2 and TRBJ1-1; D remains ambiguous. V dropped 5 bases and J dropped 2 bases, with 15 bases sitting between them. This CDR3 region has 15 residues. CDR1 is SGHTA and CDR2 is FQGNSA in the germline V gene.

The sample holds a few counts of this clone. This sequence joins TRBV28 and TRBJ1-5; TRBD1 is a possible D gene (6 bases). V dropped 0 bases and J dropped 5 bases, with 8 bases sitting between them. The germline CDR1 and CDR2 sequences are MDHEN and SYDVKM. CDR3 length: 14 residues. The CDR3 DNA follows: TGTGCCAGCAGTTTATGGGCAGGGGATCAGCCCCAGCATTTT. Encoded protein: CASSLWAGDQPQHF.

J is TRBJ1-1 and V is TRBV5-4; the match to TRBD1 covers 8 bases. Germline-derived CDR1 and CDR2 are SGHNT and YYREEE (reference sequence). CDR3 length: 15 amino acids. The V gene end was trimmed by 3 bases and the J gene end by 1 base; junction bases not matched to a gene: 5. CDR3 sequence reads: CASSSFDRGNTEAFF. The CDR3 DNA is TGTGCCAGCAGCTCCTTCGACAGGGGGAACACTGAAGCTTTCTTT.

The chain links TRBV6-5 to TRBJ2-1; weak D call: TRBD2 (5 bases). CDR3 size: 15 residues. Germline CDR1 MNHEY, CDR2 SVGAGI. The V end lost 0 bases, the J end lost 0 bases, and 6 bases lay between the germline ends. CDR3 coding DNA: TGTGCCAGCAGTTACTCTGGGAGCTCCTACAATGAGCAGTTCTTC. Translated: CASSYSGSSYNEQFF.

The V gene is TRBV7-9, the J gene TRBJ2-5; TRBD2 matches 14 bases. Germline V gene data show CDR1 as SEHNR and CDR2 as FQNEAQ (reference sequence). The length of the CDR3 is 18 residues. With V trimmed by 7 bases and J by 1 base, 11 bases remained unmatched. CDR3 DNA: TGTGCCAGCAAGGGACCGGGACTAGCGGGAGAAGGCCAAGAGACCCAGTACTTC. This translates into CASKGPGLAGEGQETQYF. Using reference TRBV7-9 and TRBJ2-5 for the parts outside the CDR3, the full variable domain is DTGVSQNPRHKITKRGQNVTFRCDPISEHNRLYWYRQTLGQGPEFLTYFQNEAQLEKSRLLSDRFSAERPKGSFSTLEIQRTEQGDSAMYLCASKGPGLAGEGQETQYFGPGTRLLVL.